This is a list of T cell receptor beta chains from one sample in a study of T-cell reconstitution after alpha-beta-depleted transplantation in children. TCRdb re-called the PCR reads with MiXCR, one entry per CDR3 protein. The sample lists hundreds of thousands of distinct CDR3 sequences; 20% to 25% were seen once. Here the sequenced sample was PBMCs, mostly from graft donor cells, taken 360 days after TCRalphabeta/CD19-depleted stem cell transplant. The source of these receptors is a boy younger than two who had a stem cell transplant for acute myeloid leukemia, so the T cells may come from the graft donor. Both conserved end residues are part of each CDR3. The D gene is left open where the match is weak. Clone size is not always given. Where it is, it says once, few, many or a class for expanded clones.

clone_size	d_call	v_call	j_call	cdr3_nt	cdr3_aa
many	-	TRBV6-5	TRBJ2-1	TGTGCCAGCAGTCGCGGGATTAACAATGAGCAGTTCTTC	CASSRGINNEQFF
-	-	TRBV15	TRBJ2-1	TGTGCCACCAGCAGAGATTATGGGACGATCAATGAGCAGTTCTTC	CATSRDYGTINEQFF
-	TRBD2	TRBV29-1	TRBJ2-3	TGCAGCGTTGATTGGCTAGCGGGGGAGGTAGATACGCAGTATTTT	CSVDWLAGEVDTQYF
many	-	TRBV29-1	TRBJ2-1	TGCAGCGTTGCTGACAGGTACAATGAGCAGTTCTTC	CSVADRYNEQFF
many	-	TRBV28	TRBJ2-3	TGTGCCAGCAGTCCCGGGACTCTTTATACGCAGTATTTT	CASSPGTLYTQYF
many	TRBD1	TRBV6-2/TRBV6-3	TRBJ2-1	TGTGCCAGCAGTTCCCGACAGGGGAGGTACAATGAGCAGTTCTTC	CASSSRQGRYNEQFF
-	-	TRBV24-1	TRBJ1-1	TGTGCCACCAGTGATTTACGTAACAGTGAAGCTTTCTTT	CATSDLRNSEAFF
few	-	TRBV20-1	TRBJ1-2	TGCAGTGCTAGAGGGGGACATCTCCCCTATGGCTACACCTTC	CSARGGHLPYGYTF
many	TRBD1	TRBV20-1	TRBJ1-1	TGCAGTGTCGTAGGACAGGGAGTGTTAGGGACTTTCTTT	CSVVGQGVLGTFF
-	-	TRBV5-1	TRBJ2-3	TGCGCCAGCAGCTTAGGACACCCAGGAATGACAGATACGCAGTATTTT	CASSLGHPGMTDTQYF
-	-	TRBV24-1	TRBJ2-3	TGTGCCACCAGTGATTTGCAGGGCATAGATACGCAGTATTTT	CATSDLQGIDTQYF
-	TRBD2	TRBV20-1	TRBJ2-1	TGCAGTGCCTGGGACCCCTTCGGACTAGCGGGTTACAATGAGCAGTTCTTC	CSAWDPFGLAGYNEQFF
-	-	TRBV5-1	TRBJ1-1	TGCGCCAGCAGCTTACGAGTTGACACTGAAGCTTTCTTT	CASSLRVDTEAFF
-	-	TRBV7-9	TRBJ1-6	TGTGCCAGCAGCAGGGGTCCCGGAGCAGCACCCCTCCACTTT	CASSRGPGAAPLHF
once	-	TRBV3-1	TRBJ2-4	TGTGCCAGCAGCCCGGATATGACAAACAAAAACATTCAGTACTTC	CASSPDMTNKNIQYF
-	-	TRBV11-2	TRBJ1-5	TGTGCCAGCAGCTTAACGTCAGGAGAGAATCAGCCCCAGCATTTT	CASSLTSGENQPQHF
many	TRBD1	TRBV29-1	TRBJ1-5	TGCAGCGTTCGACAGGGGAGCAATCAGCCCCAGCATTTT	CSVRQGSNQPQHF
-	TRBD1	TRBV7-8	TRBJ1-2	TGTGCCAGCAGCTTAGTTTGGGGACAGAGCAACTATGGCTACACCTTC	CASSLVWGQSNYGYTF
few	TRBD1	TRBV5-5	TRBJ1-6	TGTGCCAGCAGCTCAGGACAGGGGGTAGTTTCACCCCTCCACTTT	CASSSGQGVVSPLHF
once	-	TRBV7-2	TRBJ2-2	TGTGCCAGCAGCTTACCCAGGAACACCGGGGAGCTGTTTTTT	CASSLPRNTGELFF
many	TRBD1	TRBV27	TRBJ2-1	TGTGCCAGCTCGGGACAGGGGAACAATGAGCAGTTCTTC	CASSGQGNNEQFF
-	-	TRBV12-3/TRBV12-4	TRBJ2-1	TGTGCCAGCAGGGTACAGGGACTTTACAATGAGCAGTTCTTC	CASRVQGLYNEQFF
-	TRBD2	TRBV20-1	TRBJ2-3	TGCAGTGCTAGAGATGTAGCGGGAACAGATACGCAGTATTTT	CSARDVAGTDTQYF
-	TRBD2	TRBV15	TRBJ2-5	TGTGCCACCAGCAGTTGGGGACTAGCGGGGGGGCCGGGGCCGGAGACCCAGTACTTC	CATSSWGLAGGPGPETQYF
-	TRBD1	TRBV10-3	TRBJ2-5	TGTGCCATCAGCAGGGGGCACGGGGTAGAAGAGACCCAGTACTTC	CAISRGHGVEETQYF